These 18 T cell receptor beta chains were sequenced from one sample in a study of response to subunit inactivated influenza vaccine. TCRdb redid the calling of the RT-PCR reads with MiXCR, one entry per CDR3 protein. The table records under 200,000 distinct CDR3 sequences, about an eighth of them present only once. The same data also contributed to another study, on T cells expressing NK-cell markers. That report notes: Scientists made TCR beta cDNA using 5'RACE template switching with UMIs.

The sequencing used CD8+ T cells sorted from PBMCs, collected about 12 days after vaccination. Receptors were obtained from a middle-aged man who received an inactivated influenza vaccine.

This chain uses TRBV6-1 with TRBJ2-6, with D tentatively TRBD1 (6 bases). The CDR3 covers 17 residues. V dropped 7 bases and J dropped 3 bases, with 19 bases sitting between them. Germline V lookup: CDR1 MNHNS, CDR2 SASEGT. For the CDR3, the DNA is TGTGCCAGCATTCGCGATACAGGGTCTTATGGGGCCAACGTCCTGACTTTC. Amino acid sequence: CASIRDTGSYGANVLTF.

The rearrangement uses TRBV12-3 or TRBV12-4 and TRBJ2-7; D perhaps matches TRBD1 (5 bases). The CDR3 is 16 residues long. Trimming took 3 bases from V and 0 from J, leaving 15 bases between them. The CDR3 bases are TGTGCCAGCAGTTTTGGATCACAGGTGATCTCCTACGAGCAGTACTTC. Its protein product is CASSFGSQVISYEQYF.

This clonotype has a handful of counts. J is TRBJ2-3 and V is TRBV20-1; 9 bases match TRBD2. The CDR3 contains 13 residues. CDR1 and CDR2 (germline): DFQATT, SNEGSKA (reference sequence). With V trimmed by 1 base and J by 11 bases, 7 bases remained unmatched. In nucleotides, the CDR3 is TGCAGTGCTAGAGCCCCTGAGCGGGAGGAGCAGTATTTT. It specifies CSARAPEREEQYF.

This chain connects TRBV15 to TRBJ2-5; the D gene is possibly TRBD1 (5 bases). With 4 bases removed from V and 7 bases from J, the gap between germline ends came to 22 bases. The CDR3 length is 16 residues. CDR1 is LNHNV, CDR2 YYDKDF, per germline (reference sequence). The CDR3 region has the DNA TGTGCCACCAGCACTCCAGACTGGGGCCCCTCGGGGACCCAGTACTTC. This codes for CATSTPDWGPSGTQYF.

This clonotype was seen repeatedly, ten times or more. The chain recombines TRBV24-1 with TRBJ2-3; D remains unclear. The CDR3 sequence is 13 residues long. Germline assignment: CDR1 KGHDR and CDR2 SFDVKD. The ends were cut back, 5 bases at V and 2 bases at J, with 7 bases in the middle. This CDR3 reads CATSVGATDTQYF. CDR3 nucleotide sequence: TGTGCCACCAGTGTCGGAGCCACAGATACGCAGTATTTT.

This clonotype came up a few times. The chain uses TRBV7-2 and TRBJ2-1; TRBD1 matches 9 bases. The V and J ends lost 6 bases and 2 bases, in that order; junction bases with no gene match: 5. Germline V gene data show CDR1 as SGHTA and CDR2 as FQGNSA. CDR3 size: 15 residues. DNA of the CDR3: TGTGCCAGCAGATCCCGGGACAGGGCCTACAATGAGCAGTTCTTC. It specifies CASRSRDRAYNEQFF. Together with reference TRBV7-2 and TRBJ2-1, the CDR3 gives the full variable domain: GAGVSQSPSNKVTEKGKDVELRCDPISGHTALYWYRQSLGQGLEFLIYFQGNSAPDKSGLPSDRFSAERTGGSVSTLTIQRTQQEDSAVYLCASRSRDRAYNEQFFGPGTRLTVL.

This clonotype was counted many times. V usage is TRBV6-1 and J usage is TRBJ1-2; D uncertain. V lost 5 bases and J 8 bases, leaving 15 bases between the germline ends. Germline loops: CDR1 MNHNS, CDR2 SASEGT. The length of the CDR3 is 13 residues. The CDR3, as DNA: TGTGCCAGCAGTCTCACAGCGGCTGTAGGCTACACCTTC. It encodes CASSLTAAVGYTF.

This clonotype has a count of ten or more. The rearrangement joins TRBV4-1 to TRBJ2-7; D call uncertain. CDR3 size: 14 residues. V lost 0 bases to trimming and J lost 2 bases, with 8 bases between them. Germline V gives CDR1 MGHRA, CDR2 YSYEKL. Written as DNA, the CDR3 is TGCGCCAGCAGCCAAGAAGCCACCGCCTACGAGCAGTACTTC. It translates to CASSQEATAYEQYF.

There are a few counts of this clonotype. V gene TRBV7-9 combines with J gene TRBJ2-1; perhaps TRBD1 as D (6 bases). V shed 5 bases and J shed 7 bases, with 18 bases lying between them. Germline V gives CDR1 SEHNR, CDR2 FQNEAQ (reference sequence). CDR3 length: 15 amino acids. As DNA, the CDR3 is TGTGCCAGCAGCACAGGGCCAATCAGTCATAATGAGCAGTTCTTC. Encoded protein: CASSTGPISHNEQFF.

This clonotype has ten or more counts. The CDR3 coding sequence is TGTGCCAGCAGTGAAGCGAGCGGCAGCCTGTACGAGCAGTACTTC. Translated, it gives CASSEASGSLYEQYF. This chain joins TRBV6-1 and TRBJ2-7; D may be TRBD2 (5 bases). The CDR3 is made up of 15 amino acids. From germline, CDR1 is MNHNS and CDR2 SASEGT. Trimming cost V 0 bases and J 4 bases, with 13 bases left between them.

This chain uses TRBV10-3 with TRBJ2-5, with no clear D. CDR1 is ENHRY and CDR2 is SYGVKD in the germline V gene. V lost 0 bases and J lost 5, with 10 bases in between. This CDR3 spans 14 amino acids. CDR3 DNA sequence: TGTGCCATCAGTGAGTCGTCCCGCCGGGAGACCCAGTACTTC. As protein: CAISESSRRETQYF.

This clonotype was observed a few times. The CDR3 DNA is TGTGCCATCAGTGAGGTTCCCAGGGATCCTAAAGCTAACTATGGCTACACCTTC. Translation: CAISEVPRDPKANYGYTF. This rearrangement joins TRBV10-3 to TRBJ1-2, with D perhaps TRBD1 (5 bases). CDR1 is ENHRY, CDR2 SYGVKD, per germline. The CDR3 has 18 residues. V lost 2 bases and J 0 bases, leaving 19 bases between the germline ends.

This clonotype was detected many times. The chain recombines TRBV12-3 or TRBV12-4 with TRBJ2-1; D possibly corresponds to TRBD1 (6 bases). V lost 6 bases and J 15 bases, leaving 15 bases between the germline ends. CDR3 length: 11 residues. The CDR3 sequence is CASSPVGDMFF. The DNA for the CDR3 is TGTGCCAGCAGCCCCGTAGGGGACATGTTCTTC.

This clonotype was observed a handful of times. The rearrangement uses TRBV11-1 and TRBJ2-6; 8 nucleotides align to TRBD1. V shed 5 bases and J 2 bases; nucleotides not matched to a gene: 11. Germline lookup yields CDR1 SGHAT and CDR2 FQDESV (reference sequence). This CDR3 comprises 18 residues. CDR3 sequence (DNA): TGTGCCAGCAGCGTAACCGGGACAGGTTGGCCTGGGGCCAACGTCCTGACTTTC. This sequence encodes CASSVTGTGWPGANVLTF.

By proportion, this clonotype is medium-sized. V gene TRBV28 combines with J gene TRBJ2-7, with D maybe TRBD1 (6 bases). V was trimmed by 5 bases and J by 2 bases, leaving 13 bases between them. The length of the CDR3 is 14 residues. CDR1 and CDR2 (germline): MDHEN, SYDVKM. CDR3 loop: CASSGSDRPYEQYF. As DNA, the CDR3 is TGTGCCAGCAGTGGCTCGGACAGACCCTACGAGCAGTACTTC. The full variable domain, rest sourced from reference TRBV28 and TRBJ2-7, is DVKVTQSSRYLVKRTGEKVFLECVQDMDHENMFWYRQDPGLGLRLIYFSYDVKMKEKGDIPEGYSVSREKKERFSLILESASTNQTSMYLCASSGSDRPYEQYFGPGTRLTVT.

This clonotype appeared a few times. The chain uses TRBV12-3 or TRBV12-4 and TRBJ2-3; TRBD1 agrees at 7 bases. CDR3 length: 15 amino acids. V shed 3 bases and J 0 bases; nucleotides not matched to a gene: 3. CDR3 coding DNA: TGTGCCAGCAGTTTGACAGGGTCGAGCACAGATACGCAGTATTTT. Protein: CASSLTGSSTDTQYF.

This clonotype has ten or more counts. This sequence joins TRBV7-8 and TRBJ1-1; no clear D gene. The V end was cut by 0 bases, the J end by 5 bases, with 13 bases between. The germline V gene encodes CDR1 SGHVS and CDR2 FQNEAQ. This CDR3 is built from 15 residues. The CDR3: CASSLAQRGPTEAFF. CDR3 DNA: TGTGCCAGCAGCTTAGCTCAGCGCGGACCGACTGAAGCTTTCTTT.

This clonotype was detected a few times. CDR3 in DNA: TGTGCCAGCGGACGTTTGCCCCTCCCAGAGCCCCAGCATTTT. Translating it yields CASGRLPLPEPQHF. The chain joins TRBV9 to TRBJ1-5; D unclear. Per germline, CDR1 SGDLS and CDR2 YYNGEE. This CDR3 region has 14 residues. V dropped 7 bases and J dropped 8 bases, with 19 bases sitting between them.